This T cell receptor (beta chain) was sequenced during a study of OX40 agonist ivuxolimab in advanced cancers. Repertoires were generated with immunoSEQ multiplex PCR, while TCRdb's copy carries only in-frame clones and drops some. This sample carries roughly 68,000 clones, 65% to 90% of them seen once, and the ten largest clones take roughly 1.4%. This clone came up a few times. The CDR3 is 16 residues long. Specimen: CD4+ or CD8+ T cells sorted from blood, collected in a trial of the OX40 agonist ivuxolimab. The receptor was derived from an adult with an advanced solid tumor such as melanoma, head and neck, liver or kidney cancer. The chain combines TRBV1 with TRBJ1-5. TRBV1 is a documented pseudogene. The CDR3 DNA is TGCACCAGCAGCCAGTATGAGGGTTATATCGGAACGCCCCAGCATTTT. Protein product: CTSSQYEGYIGTPQHF.